A selection of T cell receptor beta chains follows, all from one sample in a study of T-cell memory formation after mild COVID-19. One entry per CDR3 protein results from TCRdb running MiXCR on the 5' RACE reads. Of 140,000 to 150,000 distinct CDR3 sequences detected, 19% appear once; the ten largest clones hold 2% to 2.5%. Sequences were obtained from PBMCs or a T cell subset sorted from them (not recorded which). The source of these receptors is an adult woman who had mild COVID-19 (a few samples of this study predate the infection). Cell type and time point are not known. The CDR3 runs from the conserved cysteine through the conserved F or W. The D gene is left open where the match is weak. Where a row states a size, it is once, few, many or the class of an expanded clone; other rows omit it.

d_call: TRBD1; clone_size: few; v_call: TRBV4-2; j_call: TRBJ2-7; cdr3_aa: CASSEFWGQGAYEQYF; cdr3_nt: TGTGCCAGCAGCGAATTTTGGGGACAGGGGGCCTACGAGCAGTACTTC
d_call: -; clone_size: few; v_call: TRBV4-1; j_call: TRBJ1-2; cdr3_aa: CASSQGGPGQSNYGYTF; cdr3_nt: TGCGCCAGCAGCCAAGGGGGCCCGGGACAAAGTAACTATGGCTACACCTTC
d_call: -; clone_size: -; v_call: TRBV29-1; j_call: TRBJ2-1; cdr3_aa: CSVVEGRYYNEQFF; cdr3_nt: TGCAGCGTTGTGGAGGGCCGTTACTACAATGAGCAGTTCTTC
d_call: -; clone_size: -; v_call: TRBV18; j_call: TRBJ1-2; cdr3_aa: CASSPGAGYGYTF; cdr3_nt: TGTGCCAGCTCACCGGGGGCTGGTTATGGCTACACCTTC
d_call: -; clone_size: -; v_call: TRBV19; j_call: TRBJ2-2; cdr3_aa: CASSFRWSSGELFF; cdr3_nt: TGTGCCAGTAGTTTTCGTTGGTCCTCAGGGGAGCTGTTTTTT
d_call: -; clone_size: few; v_call: TRBV12-5; j_call: TRBJ2-5; cdr3_aa: CASGLGGSETQYF; cdr3_nt: TGTGCTAGTGGTTTAGGGGGATCAGAGACCCAGTACTTC
d_call: -; clone_size: many; v_call: TRBV7-3; j_call: TRBJ2-3; cdr3_aa: CASSLSGTSTDTQYF; cdr3_nt: TGTGCCAGCAGCTTAAGCGGGACTAGCACAGATACGCAGTATTTT
d_call: -; clone_size: -; v_call: TRBV29-1; j_call: TRBJ1-1; cdr3_aa: CSVHGGSTEAFF; cdr3_nt: TGCAGCGTTCACGGGGGGTCCACTGAAGCTTTCTTT
d_call: -; clone_size: few; v_call: TRBV6-5; j_call: TRBJ2-3; cdr3_aa: CASSYSIGRSTDTQYF; cdr3_nt: TGTGCCAGCAGTTACTCGATAGGCAGGAGCACAGATACGCAGTATTTT
d_call: TRBD1; clone_size: -; v_call: TRBV2; j_call: TRBJ1-2; cdr3_aa: CASGTQGASYGYTF; cdr3_nt: TGTGCCAGCGGTACACAGGGGGCCAGCTATGGCTACACCTTC
d_call: TRBD2; clone_size: -; v_call: TRBV20-1; j_call: TRBJ2-1; cdr3_aa: CSATGRGTLYNEQFF; cdr3_nt: TGCAGTGCCACGGGGCGGGGGACTTTATACAATGAGCAGTTCTTC
d_call: -; clone_size: few; v_call: TRBV3-1; j_call: TRBJ1-6; cdr3_aa: CASSQGNSPLHF; cdr3_nt: TGTGCCAGCAGCCAAGGGAATTCACCCCTCCACTTT